This T cell receptor (beta chain) derives from a study of patients and donors after allogeneic stem cell transplantation. TCRdb re-called the RT-PCR reads through MiXCR, storing one row per CDR3 protein. The profile shows over 400,000 distinct CDR3 sequences, 16% of them singletons. This CDR3 is 15 amino acids long. From germline, CDR1 is SEHNR and CDR2 FQNEAQ (reference sequence). V gave up 5 bases and J gave up 4 bases; unmatched junction bases: 8. The source is a human donor who was either an allogeneic HSCT recipient or a stem cell or donor lymphocyte infusion donor (not recorded which). It is not recorded whose cells these are; they may come from a transplant donor. Sequencing input: blood, either unsorted or a sorted T cell fraction (not recorded which). V is TRBV7-9 and J is TRBJ1-2; 9 bases match TRBD1. The CDR3 DNA reads as TGTGCCAGCAGCCTCCTGGACAGGGGAGGCTATGGCTACACCTTC. As protein: CASSLLDRGGYGYTF.